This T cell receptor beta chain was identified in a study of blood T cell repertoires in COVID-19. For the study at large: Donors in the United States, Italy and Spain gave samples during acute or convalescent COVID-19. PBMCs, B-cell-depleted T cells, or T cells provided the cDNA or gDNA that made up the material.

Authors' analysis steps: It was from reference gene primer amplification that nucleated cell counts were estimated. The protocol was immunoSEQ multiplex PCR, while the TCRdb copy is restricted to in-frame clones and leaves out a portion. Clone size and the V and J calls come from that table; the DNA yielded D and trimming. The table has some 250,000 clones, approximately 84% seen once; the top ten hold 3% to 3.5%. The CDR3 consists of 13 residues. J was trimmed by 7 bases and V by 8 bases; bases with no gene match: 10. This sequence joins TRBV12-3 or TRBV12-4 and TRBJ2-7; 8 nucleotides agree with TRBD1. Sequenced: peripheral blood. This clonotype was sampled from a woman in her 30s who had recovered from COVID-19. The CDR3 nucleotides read TGTGCCAGCGGCCGGGACAGGTATTATGAGCAGTACTTC. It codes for CASGRDRYYEQYF.